These 27 T cell receptor beta chains came from one sample sequenced in a study of T cell responses to AZD1222 COVID-19 vaccine. Clones were read by immunoSEQ multiplex PCR, and TCRdb kept only the in-frame ones, dropping some. The repertoire includes around 58,000 clones, 89% of them detected once, and approximately 15% sits in the top ten. The sequencing used peripheral blood, collected 28 days after the second AZD1222 dose. The receptors derive from an adult who received the AZD1222 COVID-19 vaccine.

This chain connects TRBV27 to TRBJ2-7, with 9 bases fitting TRBD1. The CDR3 runs 14 residues. Germline V gene sequence: CDR1 MNHEY, CDR2 SMNVEV (reference sequence). Losses at the gene ends were 4 bases for V and 5 bases for J; bases not matched to a gene: 6. CDR3 in DNA: TGTGCCAGCAGTTCGCGGGACAGGGTCGACGAGCAGTACTTC. It encodes CASSSRDRVDEQYF.

The chain links TRBV10-3 to TRBJ1-5; 7 bases align to TRBD1. This CDR3 contains 14 residues. J lost 5 bases, V lost 4 bases, and 5 bases had no gene match. Per the germline V gene, CDR1 is ENHRY and CDR2 is SYGVKD. The CDR3 bases are TGTGCCATCAGTGGTGGGACAGTAGATCAGCCCCAGCATTTT. It translates to CAISGGTVDQPQHF.

The chain carries TRBV11-2 and TRBJ1-2; 9 bases are a match to TRBD1. The CDR3 has 16 residues. V trimming: 0 bases; J trimming: 4 bases; junction bases outside the gene matches: 6. Germline CDR1 SGHAT, CDR2 FQNNGV. The CDR3 region is CASSLEPGQGVYGYTF. The DNA of the CDR3 is TGTGCCAGCAGCTTAGAGCCGGGACAGGGAGTCTATGGCTACACCTTC.

This chain links TRBV24-1 with TRBJ1-5, with no clear D. Trimming took 3 bases from V and 1 from J, leaving 12 bases between them. The CDR3 runs to 16 residues. Per germline, CDR1 KGHDR and CDR2 SFDVKD. The CDR3 region is CATSDADNPSNQPQHF. The CDR3 nucleotides read TGTGCCACCAGTGATGCAGATAATCCAAGCAATCAGCCCCAGCATTTT.

The genes are TRBV29-1 and TRBJ2-2; D is undetermined. V gave up 1 base and J gave up 4 bases, with 13 bases separating them. Germline CDR1 is SQVTM and CDR2 is ANQGSEA. CDR3 length: 15 amino acids. The CDR3 is CSVEVGSVPTGELFF. For the CDR3, the DNA is TGCAGCGTTGAAGTGGGGTCGGTTCCCACCGGGGAGCTGTTTTTT.

This clone was counted a single time. The chain joins TRBV19 to TRBJ2-7, with 9 bases matching TRBD2. The V and J ends lost 1 base and 7 bases, in that order; junction bases with no gene match: 8. The CDR3 extends over 15 amino acids. Germline V gives CDR1 LNHDA, CDR2 SQIVND (reference sequence). The DNA for the CDR3 is TGTGCCAGTAGTATAGGGGCGGGAGGGCTTGAAGAGCAGTACTTC. It translates to CASSIGAGGLEEQYF. The variable domain in full, with the rest retrieved from reference TRBV19 and TRBJ2-7, is DGGITQSPKYLFRKEGQNVTLSCEQNLNHDAMYWYRQDPGQGLRLIYYSQIVNDFQKGDIAEGYSVSREKKESFPLTVTSAQKNPTAFYLCASSIGAGGLEEQYFGPGTRLTVT.

The chain joins TRBV18 to TRBJ2-7; the match to TRBD1 covers 10 bases. J lost 0 bases, V lost 1 base, and 3 bases had no gene match. The CDR3 is 16 amino acids. Germline V gene data show CDR1 as KGHSH and CDR2 as LQKENI. CDR3 sequence: CASSPLGQGNSYEQYF. Written as DNA, the CDR3 is TGTGCCAGCTCACCACTGGGACAGGGGAACTCCTACGAGCAGTACTTC.

This sequence joins TRBV18 and TRBJ2-1, with TRBD2 matching 7 bases. This CDR3 is 16 amino acids long. From germline, CDR1 is KGHSH and CDR2 LQKENI. With V trimmed by 5 bases and J by 1 base, 8 bases remained unmatched. CDR3 sequence reads: CASSSLAGTSYNEQFF. For the CDR3, the DNA is TGTGCCAGCTCAAGCTTAGCGGGTACTTCCTACAATGAGCAGTTCTTC. The full variable domain, completed using reference TRBV18 and TRBJ2-1, is NAGVMQNPRHLVRRRGQEARLRCSPMKGHSHVYWYRQLPEEGLKFMVYLQKENIIDESGMPKERFSAEFPKEGPSILRIQQVVRGDSAAYFCASSSLAGTSYNEQFFGPGTRLTVL.

V and J are TRBV7-9 and TRBJ1-5; 10 bases map to TRBD1. In germline, CDR1 is SEHNR, CDR2 FQNEAQ (reference sequence). The junction had 4 bases not matched to a gene; V was cut back by 4 bases and J by 4 bases. The CDR3 is made up of 15 amino acids. CDR3 loop: CASSWDRGGNQPQHF. The CDR3 nucleotides are TGTGCCAGCAGCTGGGACAGGGGCGGGAATCAGCCCCAGCATTTT.

Only a few counts were recorded for this clone. This chain connects TRBV27 to TRBJ2-7, with 8 nucleotides matching TRBD1. The CDR3 has 12 amino acids. Germline V lookup: CDR1 MNHEY, CDR2 SMNVEV (reference sequence). J gave up 9 bases and V 4 bases, and 5 bases lay outside the gene matches. CDR3 loop: CASSSTGVRQYF. The CDR3 DNA reads TGTGCCAGCAGTTCGACAGGGGTTAGGCAGTACTTC.

CDR3 DNA sequence: TGTGCCAGCAGCTTGGCTGGGGTCCAGCCCCAGCATTTT. This gives the protein CASSLAGVQPQHF. The J gene is TRBJ1-5, the V gene TRBV5-6; D unresolved. V shed 0 bases and J shed 7 bases, with 8 bases lying between them. The CDR3 contains 13 residues. Germline assignment: CDR1 SGHDT and CDR2 YYEEEE.

The chain combines TRBV30 with TRBJ1-2; TRBD1 matches 11 bases. The V gene end was trimmed by 1 base and the J gene end by 12 bases; junction bases not matched to a gene: 16. This CDR3 is 16 amino acids long. Germline lookup yields CDR1 GTSNPN and CDR2 SVGIG (reference sequence). CDR3 DNA: TGTGCCTGGAGTGGTCCCGGGACAGGGGGTTTCAAACGCCACACCTTC. Its translation is CAWSGPGTGGFKRHTF.

This chain connects TRBV4-1 to TRBJ2-2; 7 nucleotides line up with TRBD1. The germline V gene encodes CDR1 MGHRA and CDR2 YSYEKL. CDR3 length equals 15 residues. Germline trimming cut 2 bases from V and 1 base from J; bases unmatched to any gene: 1. Here the CDR3 reads CASSQRQGNTGELFF. CDR3 bases: TGCGCCAGCAGCCAAAGACAGGGGAACACCGGGGAGCTGTTTTTT.

This chain links TRBV5-8 with TRBJ1-2; D is possibly TRBD1 (5 bases). Trimming left V 0 bases short and J 2 bases short, with 14 bases between. Germline V lookup: CDR1 SGHTS, CDR2 YDEGEE. The CDR3 is 16 residues long. The CDR3 DNA sequence: TGTGCCAGCAGCTTGGTTCGGGGACGCTTAAACTATGGCTACACCTTC. It encodes CASSLVRGRLNYGYTF.

The chain recombines TRBV21-1 with TRBJ2-7; TRBD1, the D gene given by the table, was not confirmed from the DNA. TRBV21-1 is marked as a pseudogene. The CDR3 is 14 amino acids. The CDR3 here is CASSKGRGNYEQYF. The CDR3 nucleotides are TGTGCCAGCAGCAAAGGCAGGGGAAACTACGAGCAGTACTTC.

This chain uses TRBV6-5 with TRBJ1-6, with D tentatively TRBD1 (5 bases). The CDR3 totals 13 residues. The V end was cut by 5 bases, the J end by 15 bases, with 17 bases between. Germline V gene lookup returns CDR1 MNHEY and CDR2 SVGAGI. The CDR3 here is CASSNPRQSILHF. CDR3 nucleotide sequence: TGTGCCAGCAGTAACCCTCGACAGTCGATCCTCCACTTT.

This clone has more than one count but fewer than ten. This specimen includes other DNA sequences encoding the same CDR3. This chain uses TRBV15 with TRBJ2-7; the D call may be TRBD1 or TRBD2 (5 bases each). Germline lookup yields CDR1 LNHNV and CDR2 YYDKDF (reference sequence). The CDR3 is 15 amino acids. The germline V and J ends were trimmed by 0 bases and 4 bases, with 13 bases remaining between them. CDR3 sequence reads: CATSRDRDGSYEQYF. CDR3 DNA sequence: TGTGCCACCAGCAGAGACCGGGACGGATCTTACGAGCAGTACTTC.

J is TRBJ1-5 and V is TRBV3-1 (or the pseudogene TRBV3-2); 7 bases map to TRBD1. The germline gives CDR1 LGHDT, CDR2 YNNKEL (reference sequence). The CDR3 consists of 16 residues. The V and J ends lost 4 bases and 3 bases, in that order; junction bases with no gene match: 9. CDR3 sequence reads: CASSLSGTAPNQPQHF. DNA for the CDR3: TGTGCCAGCAGCCTTTCTGGGACAGCGCCCAATCAGCCCCAGCATTTT.

The chain employs TRBV7-9 and TRBJ2-1, with 11 bases matching TRBD2. Germline V gives CDR1 SEHNR, CDR2 FQNEAQ (reference sequence). The CDR3 covers 16 residues. The V and J ends lost 1 base and 8 bases, in that order; junction bases with no gene match: 7. The CDR3 protein is CASSLGGLAGGYEQFF. For the CDR3, the DNA is TGTGCCAGCAGCTTAGGCGGACTAGCGGGTGGCTATGAGCAGTTCTTC.

This clone was seen only a few times. The CDR3 DNA reads as TGTGCCAGCACCCCCTGGGGACAAGAGACCCAGTACTTC. Residues: CASTPWGQETQYF. The chain is built from TRBV27 and TRBJ2-5; no clear D. Trimming took off 7 bases at V and 2 bases at J, with 11 bases between the two ends. Germline assignment: CDR1 MNHEY and CDR2 SMNVEV (reference sequence). CDR3 length: 13 residues.

The chain links TRBV20-1 to TRBJ1-5; D is undetermined. Germline CDR1 is DFQATT and CDR2 is SNEGSKA (reference sequence). V was clipped by 3 bases and J by 0 bases, with 12 bases between them. The CDR3 has 15 residues. The CDR3: CSASFSSGSNQPQHF. CDR3 coding DNA: TGCAGTGCTAGTTTCTCCTCGGGTAGCAATCAGCCCCAGCATTTT.

This clone was found a few times. The J gene is TRBJ2-7, the V gene TRBV27; TRBD1 aligns across 9 bases. CDR1 is MNHEY and CDR2 is SMNVEV in the germline V gene (reference sequence). V was pared by 6 bases and J by 4 bases, with 4 bases of the junction left unmatched. The CDR3 has 13 amino acids. CDR3 coding DNA: TGTGCCAGCAGAGGACAGGGGAGGTACGAGCAGTACTTC. Residues: CASRGQGRYEQYF.

This clone has a single count. The V gene is TRBV7-2, the J gene TRBJ1-2; a possible D gene is TRBD1 (5 bases). This CDR3 is 16 amino acids long. The V and J ends lost 2 bases and 4 bases respectively, with 17 bases between them. CDR1 is SGHTA and CDR2 is FQGNSA in the germline V gene. The CDR3 nucleotides read TGTGCCAGCAGCTTAAGGTCGGCACGACAGTCCTATGGCTACACCTTC. Translated, it gives CASSLRSARQSYGYTF.

The V call is TRBV29-1, the J call TRBJ2-1; D gene unclear. This CDR3 has 13 amino acids. The germline gives CDR1 SQVTM, CDR2 ANQGSEA. V was pared by 2 bases and J by 5 bases, with 10 bases between. CDR3 region: CSVERVPNNEQFF. In nucleotides, the CDR3 is TGCAGCGTTGAAAGGGTGCCAAACAATGAGCAGTTCTTC.

DNA of the CDR3: TGTGCCAGCTCAGGGACAGGAGACTCCTACGAGCAGTACTTC. Amino acids: CASSGTGDSYEQYF. The rearrangement joins TRBV18 to TRBJ2-7; 8 bases map to TRBD1. Germline CDR1 is KGHSH and CDR2 is LQKENI. The CDR3 is 14 amino acids. The V gene end was trimmed by 5 bases and the J gene end by 0 bases; junction bases not matched to a gene: 3.

The chain couples TRBV11-3 to TRBJ2-2; 10 bases map to TRBD1. Trimming cost V 5 bases and J 0 bases; bases outside gene matches: 9. Germline assignment: CDR1 SGHNT and CDR2 YENEEA. This CDR3 has 18 residues. The CDR3 nucleotides are TGTGCCAGCAGCAGGGGACAGGGGAGCACTCCGAACACCGGGGAGCTGTTTTTT. Amino acids: CASSRGQGSTPNTGELFF.

DNA of the CDR3: TGTGCCAGCAGCTACCGACTAGCGGGAGACTACGAGCAGTACTTC. It translates to CASSYRLAGDYEQYF. The chain uses TRBV7-9 and TRBJ2-7; the match to TRBD2 covers 12 bases. The CDR3 length is 15 residues. Germline CDR1 SEHNR, CDR2 FQNEAQ (reference sequence). The trim removed 4 bases at V and 3 bases at J, leaving 4 bases unmatched.